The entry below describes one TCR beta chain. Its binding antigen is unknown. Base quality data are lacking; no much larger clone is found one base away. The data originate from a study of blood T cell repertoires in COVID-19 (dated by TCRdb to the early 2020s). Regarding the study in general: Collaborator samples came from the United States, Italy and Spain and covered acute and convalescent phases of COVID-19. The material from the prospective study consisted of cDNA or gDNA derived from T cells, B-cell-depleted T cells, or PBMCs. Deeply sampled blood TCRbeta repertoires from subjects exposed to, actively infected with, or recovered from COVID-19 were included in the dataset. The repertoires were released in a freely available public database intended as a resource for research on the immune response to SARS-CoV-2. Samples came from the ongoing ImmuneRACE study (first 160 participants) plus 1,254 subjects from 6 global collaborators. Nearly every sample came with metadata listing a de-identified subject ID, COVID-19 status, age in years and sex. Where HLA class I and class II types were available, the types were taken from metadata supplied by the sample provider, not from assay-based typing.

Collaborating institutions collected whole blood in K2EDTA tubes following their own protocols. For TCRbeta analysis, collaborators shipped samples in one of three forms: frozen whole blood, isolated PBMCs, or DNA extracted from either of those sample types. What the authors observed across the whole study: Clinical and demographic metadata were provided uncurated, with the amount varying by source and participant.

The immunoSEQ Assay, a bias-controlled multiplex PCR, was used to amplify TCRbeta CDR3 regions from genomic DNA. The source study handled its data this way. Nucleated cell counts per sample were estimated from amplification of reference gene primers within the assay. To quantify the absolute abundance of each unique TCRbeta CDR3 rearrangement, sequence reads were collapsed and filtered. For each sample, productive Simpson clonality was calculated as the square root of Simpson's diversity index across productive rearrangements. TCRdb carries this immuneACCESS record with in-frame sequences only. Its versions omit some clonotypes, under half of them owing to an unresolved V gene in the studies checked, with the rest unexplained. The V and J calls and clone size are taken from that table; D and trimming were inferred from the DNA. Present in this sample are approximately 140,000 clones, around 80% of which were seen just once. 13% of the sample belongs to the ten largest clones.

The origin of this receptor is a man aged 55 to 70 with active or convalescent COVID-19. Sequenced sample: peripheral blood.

The base sequence is TGTGCCAGCACACCAAGGGGCTTATCGAACACCGGGGAGCTGTTTTTT. Translated, this is CASTPRGLSNTGELFF. The rearrangement combines TRBV28 with TRBJ2-2; the best D guess is TRBD1, with 5 bases matching. Looking up the germline V gene yields CDR1 MDHEN and CDR2 SYDVKM. Deletion took 7 bases off V and 0 bases off J, with a span of 15 bases between the germline ends. From the cysteine through the phenylalanine, the CDR3 covers 16 amino acids. Solely the CDR3 DNA is kept, with 48 bases framed from the first base.